This is a list of T cell receptor beta chains from one sample in a study of blood T cell repertoires in COVID-19. Some clones are missing from TCRdb's copy, which holds only in-frame ones; the method was immunoSEQ multiplex PCR. This table holds 95,000 to 100,000 clones, 85% found once. Sequencing was done on a sample of peripheral blood. The receptor set was obtained from a woman between 70 and 85 years old with active or convalescent COVID-19. CDR3s leave out the opening cysteine and the closing phenylalanine or tryptophan. Fields, in order: J gene, V gene, CDR3 protein.

J gene: TRBJ1-1; V gene: TRBV24-1; CDR3 protein: ATSDPDSEAF
J gene: TRBJ2-3; V gene: TRBV5-1; CDR3 protein: ASSLGSTAITDTQY
J gene: TRBJ2-7; V gene: TRBV2; CDR3 protein: ASSAPVRGQYEQY
J gene: TRBJ1-6; V gene: TRBV30; CDR3 protein: AWTGTGSSPLH
J gene: TRBJ2-1; V gene: TRBV27; CDR3 protein: ASSFRSSGGARVIEQF
J gene: TRBJ1-1; V gene: TRBV5-1; CDR3 protein: ASSLIGQGSTEAF
J gene: TRBJ1-5; V gene: TRBV24-1; CDR3 protein: ATQMGQGREGQPQH
J gene: TRBJ2-2; V gene: TRBV5-1; CDR3 protein: ASSLESGVNGELF
J gene: TRBJ1-2; V gene: TRBV7-2; CDR3 protein: ASSPQGNYGYT
J gene: TRBJ1-1; V gene: TRBV4-3; CDR3 protein: ASSQGAGGNTEAF